A single sample is the source of the 30 T cell receptor beta chains below, sequenced in a study of blood T cell repertoires in COVID-19. Generated by immunoSEQ multiplex PCR, the TCRdb table keeps only in-frame clones and is missing some. The table lists 200,000 to 250,000 clones, 81% of them singletons, with roughly 8% in the top ten. The sequencing sample was made of peripheral blood. These receptor sequences come from a woman older than 75 with COVID-19, enrolled during active disease.

The gene calls are TRBV2 and TRBJ1-2; 8 nucleotides align to TRBD1. CDR3 size: 16 residues. V shed 6 bases and J 7 bases; nucleotides not matched to a gene: 16. CDR1 is SNHLY, CDR2 FYNNEI, per germline. The CDR3 loop is CASSLTGQGGVGGYTF. The CDR3 DNA reads TGTGCCAGCAGCCTAACTGGACAGGGAGGAGTAGGTGGCTACACCTTC.

The chain carries TRBV15 and TRBJ2-5; TRBD1 agrees at 12 bases. Germline assignment: CDR1 LNHNV and CDR2 YYDKDF (reference sequence). V shed 5 bases and J 5 bases; nucleotides not matched to a gene: 6. The CDR3 is 15 amino acids. CDR3 coding DNA: TGTGCCACCAGCGGTGGGACAGGGGGCAGGGAGACCCAGTACTTC. Translated: CATSGGTGGRETQYF.

This clone was seen a single time. The V and J genes are TRBV12-3 or TRBV12-4 and TRBJ2-4; D is possibly TRBD1 (5 bases). V was clipped by 5 bases and J by 8 bases, with 13 bases between them. The CDR3 totals 13 residues. CDR3 sequence reads: CASSPDRRDIQYF. The CDR3 coding sequence is TGTGCCAGCAGTCCGGACCGCAGGGACATTCAGTACTTC.

The chain is built from TRBV19 and TRBJ2-7, with a weak D call TRBD2 (6 bases). V was pared by 3 bases and J by 2 bases, with 17 bases between. Germline CDR1 reads LNHDA; CDR2 reads SQIVND (reference sequence). There are 16 residues in the CDR3. Here the CDR3 DNA reads TGTGCCAGTAGTATCCGGACCGGAGGGGTACCCTACGAGCAGTACTTC. It codes for CASSIRTGGVPYEQYF.

The CDR3 region has the DNA TGCGCCAGCAGTCAGCACCGGGACCGACTCCGGACTAGCAGGCCTGAGGAGCAGTTCTTC. Its protein product is CASSQHRDRLRTSRPEEQFF. The rearrangement links TRBV23-1 to TRBJ2-1, with 8 positions matching TRBD2. TRBV23-1 is reported as an ORF; its role is uncertain. The CDR3 is 20 residues long. V lost 3 bases to trimming and J lost 10 bases; unmatched junction nucleotides: 26.

This clone has a single count. J is TRBJ1-1 and V is TRBV7-2; TRBD1 is a possible D gene (5 bases). V was pared by 3 bases and J by 0 bases, with 11 bases between. Germline values: CDR1 SGHTA, CDR2 FQGNSA. The CDR3 covers 15 residues. For the CDR3, the DNA is TGTGCCAGCAGCTTTATTTCGACAGTGAACACTGAAGCTTTCTTT. Encoded protein: CASSFISTVNTEAFF.

With regard to this clone: This sample also contains other DNA sequences that code for the same CDR3. The CDR3 protein is CASSPGETQYF. DNA of the CDR3: TGTGCCAGCAGCCCCGGAGAGACCCAGTACTTC. This chain links TRBV11-2 with TRBJ2-5; the D is unclear. Trimming removed 5 bases at V and 4 bases at J, with 5 bases between. The CDR3 is 11 amino acids. CDR1 is SGHAT and CDR2 is FQNNGV in the germline V gene. Based on the CDR3 plus reference TRBV11-2 and TRBJ2-5, the full variable domain is EAGVAQSPRYKIIEKRQSVAFWCNPISGHATLYWYQQILGQGPKLLIQFQNNGVVDDSQLPKDRFSAERLKGVDSTLKIQPAKLEDSAVYLCASSPGETQYFGPGTRLLVL.

This chain joins TRBV4-1 and TRBJ1-2, with unresolved D. The CDR3 is 15 residues long. V gave up 3 bases and J gave up 2 bases, with 13 bases separating them. The V gene's germline CDR1 is MGHRA and CDR2 YSYEKL. Written as DNA, the CDR3 is TGCGCCAGCAGCCACGCGGCCGGATTAAACTATGGCTACACCTTC. Its translation is CASSHAAGLNYGYTF.

The V call is TRBV5-3, the J call TRBJ1-2; the D gene is possibly TRBD1 (6 bases). TRBV5-3 is known as an ORF, though its function is uncertain. V lost 5 bases, J lost 6 bases, and 14 bases lay in between. The CDR3 covers 13 residues. DNA of the CDR3: TGTGCCAGAAGGGGTTGGGGGCGGGATGGCTACACCTTC. Translation gives CARRGWGRDGYTF.

The rearrangement joins TRBV19 to TRBJ2-6; D uncertain. Trimming took 2 bases from V and 5 from J, leaving 13 bases between them. The CDR3 loop spans 16 amino acids. Germline values: CDR1 LNHDA, CDR2 SQIVND (reference sequence). The CDR3 DNA sequence: TGTGCCAGTAGTATAAATTCCTTGCGTAGGGCCAACGTCCTGACTTTC. Encoded protein: CASSINSLRRANVLTF. The entire variable domain, with the rest obtained from reference TRBV19 and TRBJ2-6, is as follows: DGGITQSPKYLFRKEGQNVTLSCEQNLNHDAMYWYRQDPGQGLRLIYYSQIVNDFQKGDIAEGYSVSREKKESFPLTVTSAQKNPTAFYLCASSINSLRRANVLTFGAGSRLTVL.

This chain joins TRBV29-1 and TRBJ2-1; 8 bases map to TRBD1. CDR3 length: 13 amino acids. With V trimmed by 3 bases and J by 4 bases, 2 bases remained unmatched. CDR1 is SQVTM, CDR2 ANQGSEA, per germline. The CDR3 sequence is CSVEGQEYNEQFF. The CDR3, as DNA: TGCAGCGTTGAGGGACAGGAATACAATGAGCAGTTCTTC.

The chain carries TRBV29-1 and TRBJ1-1; possibly TRBD1 for D (5 bases). CDR1 and CDR2 (germline): SQVTM, ANQGSEA. V lost 5 bases, J lost 5 bases, and 18 bases lay in between. The CDR3 is 14 residues long. The chain's CDR3 is CSVLTSGGRTEAFF. The CDR3 DNA sequence: TGCAGCGTTCTAACCTCGGGGGGGAGGACTGAAGCTTTCTTT.

The genes are TRBV9 and TRBJ2-1, with D maybe TRBD2 (6 bases). V lost 4 bases to trimming and J lost 8 bases, with 16 bases between them. Looked up from germline, CDR1 is SGDLS and CDR2 is YYNGEE. The length of the CDR3 is 14 residues. CDR3 region: CASSPQGGSYEQFF. The CDR3 region has the DNA TGTGCCAGCAGCCCCCAAGGAGGGTCCTATGAGCAGTTCTTC.

This clone turned up a few times. The rearrangement joins TRBV27 to TRBJ2-3; 8 bases map to TRBD1. Germline V gene sequence: CDR1 MNHEY, CDR2 SMNVEV (reference sequence). CDR3 length: 17 residues. V dropped 7 bases and J dropped 0; count of bases not matched to a gene: 12. Here the CDR3 DNA reads TGTGCCAGCACACGAGTGAGGTACAGGGGGAGCACAGATACGCAGTATTTT. As protein: CASTRVRYRGSTDTQYF.

The chain combines TRBV12-3 or TRBV12-4 with TRBJ1-1; maybe TRBD1 (6 bases). V lost 5 bases and J lost 7, with 14 bases in between. There are 13 residues in the CDR3. In DNA, the CDR3 is TGTGCCAGCAGTCTCGACAGGCGATTTGAAGCTTTCTTT. Translated: CASSLDRRFEAFF.

V usage is TRBV27 and J usage is TRBJ2-1, with TRBD2 matching 8 bases. CDR1 is MNHEY, CDR2 SMNVEV, per germline (reference sequence). V shed 2 bases, J shed 9 bases, and the junction held 18 bases outside the gene matches. The CDR3 length is 18 residues. CDR3 DNA sequence: TGTGCCAGCAGTTTAAATAGGGGAACTAGCGGCCCGGGGAGTGAGCAGTTCTTC. Its translation is CASSLNRGTSGPGSEQFF.

J is TRBJ1-6 and V is TRBV30; D is uncertain. Looked up from germline, CDR1 is GTSNPN and CDR2 is SVGIG (reference sequence). CDR3 length: 13 residues. The ends were cut back, 1 base at V and 7 bases at J, with 8 bases in the middle. CDR3 amino acids: CAWSEGVNSPLHF. As DNA, the CDR3 is TGTGCCTGGAGTGAGGGAGTAAATTCACCCCTCCACTTT. The full variable domain, rest sourced from reference TRBV30 and TRBJ1-6, is SQTIHQWPATLVQPVGSPLSLECTVEGTSNPNLYWYRQAAGRGLQLLFYSVGIGQISSEVPQNLSASRPQDRQFILSSKKLLLSDSGFYLCAWSEGVNSPLHFGNGTRLTVT.

V and J are TRBV5-5 and TRBJ1-3; D is unclear. This CDR3 has 14 amino acids. Germline V gives CDR1 SGHKS, CDR2 YYEKEE (reference sequence). The germline V and J ends were trimmed by 7 bases and 0 bases, with 11 bases remaining between them. The DNA of the CDR3 is TGTGCCAGCTCCCCCCAGGTCTCTGGAAACACCATATATTTT. Translated: CASSPQVSGNTIYF. The whole variable domain, filled in from reference TRBV5-5 and TRBJ1-3, reads DAGVTQSPTHLIKTRGQQVTLRCSPISGHKSVSWYQQVLGQGPQFIFQYYEKEERGRGNFPDRFSARQFPNYSSELNVNALLLGDSALYLCASSPQVSGNTIYFGEGSWLTVV.

The sample holds a few counts of this clone. The gene calls are TRBV6-5 and TRBJ1-5; D may be TRBD1 (6 bases). With 6 bases removed from V and 5 bases from J, the gap between germline ends came to 11 bases. The CDR3 length is 13 residues. CDR1 and CDR2 from the germline V gene are MNHEY and SVGAGI. CDR3: CASRGHQYQPQHF. CDR3 sequence (DNA): TGTGCCAGCAGGGGACACCAGTATCAGCCCCAGCATTTT.

This sequence joins TRBV2 and TRBJ1-5; no definite D call. Germline assignment: CDR1 SNHLY and CDR2 FYNNEI. V shed 6 bases and J shed 9 bases, with 21 bases lying between them. There are 15 residues in the CDR3. CDR3 coding DNA: TGTGCCAGCAGCGTATCGGCGGGGTCGAATATGCCCCAGCATTTT. Amino acid sequence: CASSVSAGSNMPQHF. Supplemented by reference TRBV2 and TRBJ1-5, the full variable domain reads EPEVTQTPSHQVTQMGQEVILRCVPISNHLYFYWYRQILGQKVEFLVSFYNNEISEKSEIFDDQFSVERPDGSNFTLKIRSTKLEDSAMYFCASSVSAGSNMPQHFGDGTRLSIL.

This clone was seen a single time. At one end, the junction sequence differs from germline, possibly due to a read error. This chain joins TRBV28 and TRBJ2-7; 7 nucleotides line up with TRBD2. The CDR3 runs 11 residues. The germline V gene has CDR1 MDHEN and CDR2 SYDVKM. Here the CDR3 DNA reads TGTGCCAGCAGTTTATCGGGACTAATGGGCTTC. It encodes CASSLSGLMGF.

The chain recombines TRBV18 with TRBJ1-4; 8 bases fit TRBD1. The CDR3 runs 15 residues. Germline CDR1 is KGHSH and CDR2 is LQKENI. With V trimmed by 6 bases and J by 3 bases, 6 bases remained unmatched. CDR3 nucleotides: TGTGCCAGCTCTCCAGGGACAGGCGCTAATGAAAAACTGTTTTTT. This encodes CASSPGTGANEKLFF.

The chain has TRBV30 and TRBJ1-4; D uncertain. The CDR3 runs 14 residues. The V and J ends lost 0 bases and 11 bases respectively, with 16 bases between them. Germline assignment: CDR1 GTSNPN and CDR2 SVGIG (reference sequence). CDR3 protein: CAWSVRGRAGKLFF. The CDR3 DNA reads TGTGCCTGGAGTGTACGTGGGAGGGCCGGCAAACTGTTTTTT.

The chain links TRBV30 to TRBJ2-7; 9 nucleotides align to TRBD1. The CDR3 is 14 residues long. Germline V CDR1 and CDR2: GTSNPN, SVGIG (reference sequence). V shed 4 bases and J 0 bases; nucleotides not matched to a gene: 4. CDR3 nucleotides: TGTGCCTGGACCGGGACAGGGAGCTCCTACGAGCAGTACTTC. Translating it yields CAWTGTGSSYEQYF.

The rearrangement joins TRBV5-4 to TRBJ2-3; 7 nucleotides align to TRBD2. Germline V CDR1 and CDR2: SGHNT, YYREEE (reference sequence). CDR3 length equals 16 residues. Unmatched junction bases numbered 4, after V lost 0 bases and J lost 0 bases. The CDR3 loop reads CASSLEASGSTDTQYF. DNA of the CDR3: TGTGCCAGCAGCTTGGAGGCTAGCGGAAGCACAGATACGCAGTATTTT.

The chain couples TRBV6-5 to TRBJ2-7, with 8 bases lining up with TRBD2. V trimming: 0 bases; J trimming: 4 bases; junction bases outside the gene matches: 5. Looked up from germline, CDR1 is MNHEY and CDR2 is SVGAGI. This CDR3 is built from 15 residues. This chain's CDR3 is CASSYSSGGGYEQYF. The CDR3 DNA follows: TGTGCCAGCAGTTACTCGAGCGGGGGTGGGTACGAGCAGTACTTC.

The chain carries TRBV5-4 and TRBJ1-2; 9 bases fit TRBD1. This CDR3 contains 16 residues. From germline, CDR1 is SGHNT and CDR2 YYREEE (reference sequence). J lost 6 bases, V lost 2 bases, and 11 bases had no gene match. CDR3 residues: CASSFIQRTGAHGYTF. The CDR3, as DNA: TGTGCCAGCAGCTTCATACAACGGACAGGGGCTCATGGCTACACCTTC.

The chain combines TRBV5-1 with TRBJ2-1, with 8 bases matching TRBD1. The CDR3 consists of 16 residues. V was clipped by 0 bases and J by 7 bases; unmatched bases: 9. Germline V gene sequence: CDR1 SGHRS, CDR2 YFSETQ. The chain's CDR3 is CASSLERQGSMNEQFF. Written as DNA, the CDR3 is TGCGCCAGCAGCTTGGAGAGACAGGGGAGTATGAATGAGCAGTTCTTC.

Concerning this clone itself: One base away lies a much larger clone, so this may be a sequencing read error. The chain combines TRBV19 with TRBJ1-2, with D perhaps matching TRBD1 (6 bases). The germline V and J ends were trimmed by 1 base and 7 bases, with 13 bases remaining between them. The CDR3 is made up of 14 amino acids. From germline, CDR1 is LNHDA and CDR2 SQIVND (reference sequence). This CDR3 is CASSIVLDSCGYTF. The CDR3 nucleotides are TGTGCCAGTAGTATAGTACTGGACAGCTGTGGCTACACCTTC. Full variable domain (outside the CDR3, taken from reference TRBV19 and TRBJ1-2): DGGITQSPKYLFRKEGQNVTLSCEQNLNHDAMYWYRQDPGQGLRLIYYSQIVNDFQKGDIAEGYSVSREKKESFPLTVTSAQKNPTAFYLCASSIVLDSCGYTFGSGTRLTVV.

This chain joins TRBV18 and TRBJ2-2, with TRBD1 identical over 9 bases. After removal of 6 bases from V and 2 bases from J, the junction contained 7 bases not matched to a gene. The CDR3 sequence is 16 residues long. Germline CDR1 and CDR2: KGHSH and LQKENI. Here the CDR3 reads CASSPGTGFNTGELFF. DNA of the CDR3: TGTGCCAGCTCGCCCGGGACAGGGTTTAACACCGGGGAGCTGTTTTTT.